The clone carrying this T cell receptor (beta chain) has a handful of counts. What it binds is not known. Germline V gene data show CDR1 as MNHEY and CDR2 as SVGAGI. This CDR3 contains 14 residues. J was trimmed by 3 bases and V by 6 bases; bases with no gene match: 8. This record comes from a study of read filtering for tumor transcriptome and immune sequencing. Broader study findings: The CD138-negative fraction was mixed bone marrow immune cells, not pure T cells.

At the time of active disease, bone marrow was collected from every patient. The library was built from roughly 400 ng RNA with molecular barcoded adaptors for alpha/delta and beta/gamma chains. TCRdb called the reads again in MiXCR, with one record for every CDR3 protein. Altogether 90,000 to 95,000 distinct CDR3 sequences are present, 20% to 25% being singletons, with the ten largest covering 9.5% to 12%. The chain recombines TRBV6-5 with TRBJ2-7, with 7 bases fitting TRBD1. The clonotype originates from a donor aged 40 or over with multiple myeloma. Sequenced input: a population of CD138-negative cells sorted from bone marrow. CDR3 nucleotides: TGTGCCAGCAGAGACGACAGGGCGGACTACGAGCAGTACTTC. Amino acid sequence: CASRDDRADYEQYF.